In this sample, the clone carrying this TCR beta chain turned up a few times. What it recognizes is unknown. The data derive from a study of T cell repertoires in cytomegalovirus infection. This CDR3 spans 14 amino acids. Germline V gives CDR1 MNHEY, CDR2 SVGAGI. V trimming: 2 bases; J trimming: 4 bases; junction bases outside the gene matches: 5. Study-level points and caveats: Carriers of CMV plus the relevant HLA were identified by cumulative public TCR beta family frequency.

TCRdb itself ran the reads through MiXCR, one entry per CDR3 protein. Among some 150,000 distinct CDR3 sequences, around 20% were seen once, and the ten largest hold approximately 11%. The rearrangement joins TRBV6-5 to TRBJ2-7; 7 nucleotides align to TRBD2. The sequence was collected from a human donor in good health (CMV status not recorded). Some clones in this sample may be carry-over from other donors' samples. The sequenced sample was PBMCs. CDR3 in DNA: TGTGCCAGCAGTTACGCGGGGGTGGAGTACGAGCAGTACTTC. Protein product: CASSYAGVEYEQYF.